The entry below gives a single TCR beta chain sequence along with its context. Germline CDR1 MNHEY, CDR2 SVGAGI. Trimming removed 2 bases at V and 2 bases at J, with 9 bases between. The CDR3 has 15 amino acids. The sample belongs to a study of shared clonotypes between healthy human individuals. Generated by immunoSEQ multiplex PCR, the TCRdb table keeps only in-frame clones and is missing some. The table shows about 550,000 clones, with 95% to 96% occurring only once. Naive CD8 cells lacked CD45RO and underwent positive selection for CCR7, leaving out terminally differentiated effector memory CD45RA+ cells.

The sequenced sample was naive CD8+ T cells sorted from blood. The gene calls are TRBV6-5 and TRBJ2-2; D perhaps matches TRBD1 (5 bases). This receptor was identified in a woman in her twenties or thirties in good health. Written as DNA, the CDR3 is TGTGCCAGCAGTTACGGCAGGGAAAACACCGGGGAGCTGTTTTTT. It encodes CASSYGRENTGELFF.